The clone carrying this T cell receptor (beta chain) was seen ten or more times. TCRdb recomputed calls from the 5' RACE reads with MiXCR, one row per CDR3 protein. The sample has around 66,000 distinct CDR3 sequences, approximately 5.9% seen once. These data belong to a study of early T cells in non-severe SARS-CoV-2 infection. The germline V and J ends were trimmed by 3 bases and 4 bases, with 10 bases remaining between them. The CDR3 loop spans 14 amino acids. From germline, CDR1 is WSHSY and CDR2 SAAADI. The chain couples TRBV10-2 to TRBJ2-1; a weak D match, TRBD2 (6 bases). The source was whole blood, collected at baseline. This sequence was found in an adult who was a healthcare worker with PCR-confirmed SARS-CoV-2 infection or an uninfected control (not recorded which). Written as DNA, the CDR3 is TGCGCCAGCAGTGATGCGGGAATTTACAATGAGCAGTTCTTC. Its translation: CASSDAGIYNEQFF.